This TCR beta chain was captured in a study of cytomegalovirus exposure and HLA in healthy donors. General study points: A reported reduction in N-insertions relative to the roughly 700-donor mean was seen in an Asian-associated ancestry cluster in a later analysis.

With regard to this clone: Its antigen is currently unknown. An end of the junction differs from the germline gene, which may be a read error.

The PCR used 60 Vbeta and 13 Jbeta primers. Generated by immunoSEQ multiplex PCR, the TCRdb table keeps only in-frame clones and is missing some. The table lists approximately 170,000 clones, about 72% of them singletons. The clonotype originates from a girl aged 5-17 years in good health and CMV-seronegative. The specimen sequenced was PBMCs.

The CDR3 DNA sequence: TGCAGCGTTGTATCGGCTAGCGGGGAAACCTACAATGAGCAGCTCTTC. Its translation is CSVVSASGETYNEQLF. The rearrangement uses TRBV29-1 and TRBJ2-1, with 9 bases identical to TRBD2. The CDR3 covers 16 residues. Germline CDR1 SQVTM, CDR2 ANQGSEA.